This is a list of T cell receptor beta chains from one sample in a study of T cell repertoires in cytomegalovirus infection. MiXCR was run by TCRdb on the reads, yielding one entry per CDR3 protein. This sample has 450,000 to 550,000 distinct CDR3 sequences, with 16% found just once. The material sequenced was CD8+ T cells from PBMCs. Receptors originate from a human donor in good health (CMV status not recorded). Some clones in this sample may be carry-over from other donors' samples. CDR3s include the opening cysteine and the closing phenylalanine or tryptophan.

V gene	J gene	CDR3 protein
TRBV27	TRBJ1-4	CASSLSGTNEKLFF
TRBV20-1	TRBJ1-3	CSAQLSGQLSGNTIYF
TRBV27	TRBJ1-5	CASSHQARSNQPQHF
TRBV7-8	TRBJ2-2	CASSFSTVTGVNTGELFF
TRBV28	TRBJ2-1	CASSPYLTGADNEQFF
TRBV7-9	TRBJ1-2	CASSPPGPPGYTF
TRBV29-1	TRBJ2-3	CSVGGTEGYTQYF
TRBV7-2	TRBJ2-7	CASSTGTDYEQYF
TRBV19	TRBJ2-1	CASADWRYNEQFF
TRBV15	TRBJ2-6	CATTTDLSGANVLTF
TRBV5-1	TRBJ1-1	CASSLSHEEAFF
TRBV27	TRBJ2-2	CASSLLGQGAGELFF
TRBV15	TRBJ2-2	CATRGQAENTGELFF
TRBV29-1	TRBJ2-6	CSVREAAGANVLTF
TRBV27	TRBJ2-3	CASSSQRGAADTQYF
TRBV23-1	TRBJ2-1	CASSQGRQENEQFF
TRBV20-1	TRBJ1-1	CSASRDRDLTEAFF
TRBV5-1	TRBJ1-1	CASNQGRGTEAFF
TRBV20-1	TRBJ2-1	CSAWGAGESSYNEQFF
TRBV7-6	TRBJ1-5	CASSPGDSNQPQHF
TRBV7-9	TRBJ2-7	CASSLEANSYEQYF
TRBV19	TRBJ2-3	CASIGSRTDTQYF
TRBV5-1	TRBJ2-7	CASSLIQLAGGDYEQYF
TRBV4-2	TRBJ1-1	CASSQPDRNPEAFF
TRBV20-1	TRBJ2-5	CSARGRRGIQETQYF
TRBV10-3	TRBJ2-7	CAISEPRGWAPSYEQYF
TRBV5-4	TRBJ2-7	CASSRWTLAGVLYEQYF